This TCR beta chain was documented in a study of blood T cell repertoires in COVID-19. The wider study: Sources were T cells, B-cell-depleted T cells, or PBMCs; the material itself was cDNA or gDNA.

J lost 2 bases, V lost 11 bases, and 13 bases had no gene match. This CDR3 has 15 amino acids. CDR1 and CDR2 from the germline V gene are SNHLY and FYNNEI. The participants were between about 18 and 90 years old and came from under 25 US areas. Each participant's cohort was designated according to participant-reported clinical history. Per the authors' pipeline: Estimation of nucleated cell counts was performed using reference gene primer amplification. Method: immunoSEQ multiplex PCR; TCRdb's copy keeps in-frame clones and lacks some. V and J calls and clone size follow that table, whereas D and trimming were derived from the DNA. Among 300,000 to 400,000 clones, roughly 90% were seen once, and the ten largest hold 0.95% to 1%. This clone occurred a few times.

The origin of this receptor is a woman in her 30s with acute COVID-19. V gene TRBV2 combines with J gene TRBJ2-7, with 9 positions matching TRBD1. The specimen was PBMCs or T cells enriched from blood (not recorded which). CDR3 coding DNA: TGTGCCCGCGGGACAGGGAAGGAGGGGCCCTACGAGCAGTACTTC. Translated, it gives CARGTGKEGPYEQYF.